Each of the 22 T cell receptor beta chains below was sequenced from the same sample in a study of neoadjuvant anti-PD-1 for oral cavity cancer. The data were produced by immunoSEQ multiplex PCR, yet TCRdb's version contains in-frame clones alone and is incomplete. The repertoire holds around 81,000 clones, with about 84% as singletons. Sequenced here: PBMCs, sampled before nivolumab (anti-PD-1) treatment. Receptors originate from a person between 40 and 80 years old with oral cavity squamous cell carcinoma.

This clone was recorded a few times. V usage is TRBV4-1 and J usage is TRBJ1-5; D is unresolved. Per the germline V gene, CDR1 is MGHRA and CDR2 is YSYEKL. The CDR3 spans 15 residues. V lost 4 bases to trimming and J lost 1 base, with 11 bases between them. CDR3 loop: CASSPTEGSNQPQHF. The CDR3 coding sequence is TGCGCCAGCAGCCCCACCGAGGGAAGCAATCAGCCCCAGCATTTT.

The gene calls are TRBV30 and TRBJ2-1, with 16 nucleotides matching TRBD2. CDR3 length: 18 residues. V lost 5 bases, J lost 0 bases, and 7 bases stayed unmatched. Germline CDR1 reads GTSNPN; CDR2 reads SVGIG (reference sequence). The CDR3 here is CAWFGTSGRASSYNEQFF. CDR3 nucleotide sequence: TGTGCCTGGTTCGGGACTAGCGGGAGGGCAAGCTCCTACAATGAGCAGTTCTTC.

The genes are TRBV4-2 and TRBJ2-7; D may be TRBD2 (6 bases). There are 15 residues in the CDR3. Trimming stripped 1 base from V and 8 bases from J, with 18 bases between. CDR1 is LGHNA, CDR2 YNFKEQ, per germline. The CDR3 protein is CASSQAGGVGYQQYF. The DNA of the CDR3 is TGTGCCAGCAGCCAAGCCGGCGGGGTAGGCTATCAGCAGTACTTC.

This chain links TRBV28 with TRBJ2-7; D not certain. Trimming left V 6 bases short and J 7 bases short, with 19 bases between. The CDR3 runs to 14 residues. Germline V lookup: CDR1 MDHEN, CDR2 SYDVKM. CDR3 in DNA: TGTGCCAGCAGAAATCCGGGCCCATTGGAGGAGCAGTACTTC. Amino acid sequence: CASRNPGPLEEQYF.

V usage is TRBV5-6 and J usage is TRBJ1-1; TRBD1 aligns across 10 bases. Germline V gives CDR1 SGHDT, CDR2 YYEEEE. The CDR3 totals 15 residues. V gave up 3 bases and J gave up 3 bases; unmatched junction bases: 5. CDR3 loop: CASSSRQGAHTEAFF. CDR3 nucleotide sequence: TGTGCCAGCAGCTCCAGACAGGGGGCGCACACTGAAGCTTTCTTT.

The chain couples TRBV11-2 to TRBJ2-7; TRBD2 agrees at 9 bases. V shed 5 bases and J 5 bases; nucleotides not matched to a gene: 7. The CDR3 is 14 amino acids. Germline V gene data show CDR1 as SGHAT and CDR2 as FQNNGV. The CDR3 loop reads CASSLSGGVDEQYF. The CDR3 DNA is TGTGCCAGCAGCCTTAGCGGGGGCGTTGACGAGCAGTACTTC.

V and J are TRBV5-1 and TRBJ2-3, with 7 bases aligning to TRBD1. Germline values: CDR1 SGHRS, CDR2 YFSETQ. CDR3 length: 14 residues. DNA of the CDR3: TGCGCAGACTTCATGACAGGGTTCCCAGATACGCAGTATTTT. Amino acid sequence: CADFMTGFPDTQYF.

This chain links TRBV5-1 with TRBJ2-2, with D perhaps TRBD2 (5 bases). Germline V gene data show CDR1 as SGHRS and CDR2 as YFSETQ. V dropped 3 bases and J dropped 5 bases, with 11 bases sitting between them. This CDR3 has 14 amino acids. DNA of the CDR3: TGCGCCAGCAGCTCTTTAACTAGTACCGGGGAGCTGTTTTTT. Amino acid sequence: CASSSLTSTGELFF.

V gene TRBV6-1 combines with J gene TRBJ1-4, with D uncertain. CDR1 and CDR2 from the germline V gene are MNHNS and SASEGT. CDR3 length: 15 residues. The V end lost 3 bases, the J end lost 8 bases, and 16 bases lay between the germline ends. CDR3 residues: CASSDHTSLGEKLFF. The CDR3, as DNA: TGTGCCAGCAGTGACCATACAAGTCTAGGGGAAAAACTGTTTTTT.

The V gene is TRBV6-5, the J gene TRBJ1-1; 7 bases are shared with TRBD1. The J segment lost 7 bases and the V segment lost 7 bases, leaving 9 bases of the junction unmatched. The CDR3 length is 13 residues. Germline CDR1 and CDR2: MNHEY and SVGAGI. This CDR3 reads CASNRQGVGEAFF. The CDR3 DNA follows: TGTGCCAGCAATAGACAGGGTGTCGGTGAAGCTTTCTTT.

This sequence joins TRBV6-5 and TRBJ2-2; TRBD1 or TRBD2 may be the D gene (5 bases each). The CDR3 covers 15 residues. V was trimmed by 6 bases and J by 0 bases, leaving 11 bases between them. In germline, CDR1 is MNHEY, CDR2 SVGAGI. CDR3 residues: CASSPGTANTGELFF. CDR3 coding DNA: TGTGCCAGCAGCCCCGGGACGGCGAACACCGGGGAGCTGTTTTTT.

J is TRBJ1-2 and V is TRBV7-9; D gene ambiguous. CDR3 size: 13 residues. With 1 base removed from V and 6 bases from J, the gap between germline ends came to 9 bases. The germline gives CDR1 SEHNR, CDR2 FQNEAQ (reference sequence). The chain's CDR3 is CASSLGTADGYTF. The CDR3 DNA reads TGTGCCAGCAGCTTAGGGACCGCTGATGGCTACACCTTC. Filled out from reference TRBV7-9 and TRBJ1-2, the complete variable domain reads DTGVSQNPRHKITKRGQNVTFRCDPISEHNRLYWYRQTLGQGPEFLTYFQNEAQLEKSRLLSDRFSAERPKGSFSTLEIQRTEQGDSAMYLCASSLGTADGYTFGSGTRLTVV.

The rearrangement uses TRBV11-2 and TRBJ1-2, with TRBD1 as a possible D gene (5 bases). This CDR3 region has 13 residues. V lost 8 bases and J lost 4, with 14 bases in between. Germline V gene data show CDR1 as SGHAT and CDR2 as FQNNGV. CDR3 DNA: TGTGCCAGCCCGGGGGGGGAAGGCTATGGCTACACCTTC. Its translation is CASPGGEGYGYTF.

The CDR3 sequence: CASSFRTSNEKLFF. The CDR3 DNA is TGTGCCAGCAGTTTCAGGACATCTAATGAAAAACTGTTTTTT. V is TRBV6-5 and J is TRBJ1-4, with D possibly matching TRBD1 (5 bases). Germline V gene lookup returns CDR1 MNHEY and CDR2 SVGAGI. With 4 bases removed from V and 3 bases from J, the gap between germline ends came to 9 bases. The CDR3 consists of 14 residues.

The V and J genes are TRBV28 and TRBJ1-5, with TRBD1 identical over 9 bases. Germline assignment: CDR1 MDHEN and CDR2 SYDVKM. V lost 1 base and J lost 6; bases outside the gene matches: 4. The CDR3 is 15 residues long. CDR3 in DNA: TGTGCCAGCAGTTTATTACAGGGGGCCTCTCAGCCCCAGCATTTT. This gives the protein CASSLLQGASQPQHF.

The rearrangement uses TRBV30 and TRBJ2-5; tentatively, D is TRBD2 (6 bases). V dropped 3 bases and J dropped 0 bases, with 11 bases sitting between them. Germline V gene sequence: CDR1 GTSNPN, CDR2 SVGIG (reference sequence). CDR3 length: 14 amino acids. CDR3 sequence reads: CAWRPRGDQETQYF. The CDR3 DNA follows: TGTGCCTGGAGGCCGCGCGGGGACCAAGAGACCCAGTACTTC.

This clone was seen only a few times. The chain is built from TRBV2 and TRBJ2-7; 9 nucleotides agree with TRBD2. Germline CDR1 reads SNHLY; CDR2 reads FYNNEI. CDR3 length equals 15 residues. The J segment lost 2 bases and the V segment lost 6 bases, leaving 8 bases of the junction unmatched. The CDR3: CASSLAGVGTYEQYF. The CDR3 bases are TGTGCCAGCAGCTTAGCGGGAGTGGGGACCTACGAGCAGTACTTC.

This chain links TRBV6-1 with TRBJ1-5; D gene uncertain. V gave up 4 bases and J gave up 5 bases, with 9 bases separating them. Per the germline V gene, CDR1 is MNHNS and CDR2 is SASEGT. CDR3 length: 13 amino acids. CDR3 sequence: CASSAIEYQPQHF. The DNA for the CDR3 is TGTGCCAGCAGTGCGATCGAATATCAGCCCCAGCATTTT.

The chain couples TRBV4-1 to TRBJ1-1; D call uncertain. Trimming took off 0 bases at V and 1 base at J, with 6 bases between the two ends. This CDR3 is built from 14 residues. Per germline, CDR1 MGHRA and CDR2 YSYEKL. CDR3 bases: TGCGCCAGCAGCCAAGATCTAAGGAACACTGAAGCTTTCTTT. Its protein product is CASSQDLRNTEAFF.

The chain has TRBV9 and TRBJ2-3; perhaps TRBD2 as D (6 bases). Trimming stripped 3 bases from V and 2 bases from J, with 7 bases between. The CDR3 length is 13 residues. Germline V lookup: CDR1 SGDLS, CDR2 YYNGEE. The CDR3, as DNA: TGTGCCAGCAGCGCTAGCGCCACAGATACGCAGTATTTT. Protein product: CASSASATDTQYF. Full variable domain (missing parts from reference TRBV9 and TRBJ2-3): DSGVTQTPKHLITATGQRVTLRCSPRSGDLSVYWYQQSLDQGLQFLIQYYNGEERAKGNILERFSAQQFPDLHSELNLSSLELGDSALYFCASSASATDTQYFGPGTRLTVL.

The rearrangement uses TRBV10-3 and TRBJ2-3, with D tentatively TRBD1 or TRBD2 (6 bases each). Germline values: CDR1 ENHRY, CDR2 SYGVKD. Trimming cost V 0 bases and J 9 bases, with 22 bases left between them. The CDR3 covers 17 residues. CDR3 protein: CAISESGGLAEQGTQYF. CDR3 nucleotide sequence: TGTGCCATCAGTGAGTCAGGCGGATTAGCGGAGCAGGGGACGCAGTATTTT.

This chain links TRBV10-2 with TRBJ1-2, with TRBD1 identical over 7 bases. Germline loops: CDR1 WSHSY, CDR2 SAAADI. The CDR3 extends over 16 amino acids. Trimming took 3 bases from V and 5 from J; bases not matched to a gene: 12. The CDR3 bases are TGCGCCAGCAGTGATGGAGGAGGGGGCGTTTTATATGGCTACACCTTC. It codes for CASSDGGGGVLYGYTF.